The 3 T cell receptor beta chains below were found in one sample sequenced in a study of control samples from healthy donors and cancer patients. This table comes from immunoSEQ multiplex PCR, and its TCRdb copy is limited to in-frame clones, with some not included. The sample has around 53,000 clones, approximately 86% seen once; the top ten hold 11% to 15%. Sequencing was done on a sample of PBMCs. Every receptor here comes from a man aged 60 to 75 with head and neck cancer.

CDR3 loop: CASSRGSTDTQYF. CDR3 nucleotide sequence: TGTGCCAGCAGCCGCGGGAGCACAGATACGCAGTATTTT. V gene TRBV3-1 (or the pseudogene TRBV3-2) combines with J gene TRBJ2-3, with D possibly being TRBD2 (5 bases). V was trimmed by 4 bases and J by 0 bases, leaving 5 bases between them. The germline CDR1 and CDR2 sequences are LGHDT and YNNKEL (reference sequence). The CDR3 loop spans 13 amino acids.

This chain joins TRBV7-2 and TRBJ1-2; possibly TRBD1 for D (5 bases). The V end was cut by 1 base, the J end by 4 bases, with 10 bases between. The CDR3 spans 14 residues. Germline V gives CDR1 SGHTA, CDR2 FQGNSA. CDR3: CASSLGGLIYGYTF. Here the CDR3 DNA reads TGTGCCAGCAGCTTAGGGGGACTGATCTATGGCTACACCTTC.

The CDR3 is CASSFRAQNTGTDTQYF. The CDR3, as DNA: TGCGCCAGCAGCTTTAGGGCACAAAATACAGGCACAGATACGCAGTATTTT. The chain carries TRBV5-1 and TRBJ2-3, with D unresolved. Deletions cut 2 bases from V and 1 base from J, with 17 bases between. CDR1 is SGHRS, CDR2 YFSETQ, per germline. This CDR3 spans 17 amino acids.